The clone carrying this T cell receptor beta chain was found once. Its cognate antigen is unknown. CDR3 length: 15 residues. Trimming removed 0 bases at V and 8 bases at J, with 13 bases between. Germline V CDR1 and CDR2: MNHEY, SVGAGI. The data originate from a study of shared clonotypes between healthy human individuals. The wider study: CD4 naive and memory got three plates each, CD8 naive two, CD8 memory one.

Naive-designated CD8 cells lacked CD45RO, were positively enriched for CCR7, and omitted terminally differentiated effector memory CD45RA+ cells. Study-wide results and caveats: Only blood samples were collected, and tissue repertoires likely differ. Naive subsets tended to show greater estimated richness than memory subsets.

Genomic DNA of each subset was evenly split across several immunoSEQ plates. The repertoire was sequenced with immunoSEQ multiplex PCR; TCRdb's copy has only in-frame clones and lacks some. The data contain about 1.9 million clones, roughly 95% of them singletons. This chain joins TRBV6-5 and TRBJ1-4; maybe TRBD1 (5 bases). This receptor was identified in a man aged 18 to 30 in good health. Some clones in this sample may be carry-over from other donors' samples. Sequencing was performed on naive CD8+ T cells from PBMCs. Here the CDR3 reads CASSYSSGTGEKLFF. CDR3 DNA sequence: TGTGCCAGCAGTTACTCATCAGGGACCGGCGAAAAACTGTTTTTT.